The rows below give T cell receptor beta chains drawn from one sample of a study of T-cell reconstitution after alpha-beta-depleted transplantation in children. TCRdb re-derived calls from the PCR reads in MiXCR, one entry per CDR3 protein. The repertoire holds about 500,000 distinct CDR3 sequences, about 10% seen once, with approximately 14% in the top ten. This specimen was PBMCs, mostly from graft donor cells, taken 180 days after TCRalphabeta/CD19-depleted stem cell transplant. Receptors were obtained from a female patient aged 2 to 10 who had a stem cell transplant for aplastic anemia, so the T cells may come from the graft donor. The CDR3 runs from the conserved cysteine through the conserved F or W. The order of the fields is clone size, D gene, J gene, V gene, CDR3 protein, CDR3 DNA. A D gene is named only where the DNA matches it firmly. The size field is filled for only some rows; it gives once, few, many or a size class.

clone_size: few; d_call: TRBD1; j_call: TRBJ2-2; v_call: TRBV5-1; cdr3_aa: CASSSRTGLNTGELFF; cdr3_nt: TGCGCCAGCAGCTCCCGGACAGGACTGAACACCGGGGAGCTGTTTTTT
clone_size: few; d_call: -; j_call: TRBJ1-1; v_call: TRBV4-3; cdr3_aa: CASSQNRWNTEAFF; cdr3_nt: TGCGCCAGCAGCCAAAACAGGTGGAACACTGAAGCTTTCTTT
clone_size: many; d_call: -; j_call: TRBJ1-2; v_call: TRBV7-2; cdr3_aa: CASSLVPHERGYTF; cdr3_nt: TGTGCCAGCAGCTTAGTCCCTCATGAGAGGGGCTACACCTTC
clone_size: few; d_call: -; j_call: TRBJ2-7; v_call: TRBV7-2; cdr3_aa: CASTFPTDEQYF; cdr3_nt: TGTGCCAGCACCTTCCCGACGGACGAGCAGTACTTC
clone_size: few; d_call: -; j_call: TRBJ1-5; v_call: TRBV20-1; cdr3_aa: CSAVVGQLNQPQHF; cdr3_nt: TGCAGTGCGGTTGTTGGACAGCTTAATCAGCCCCAGCATTTT
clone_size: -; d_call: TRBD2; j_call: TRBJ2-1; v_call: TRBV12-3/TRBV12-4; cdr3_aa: CASSLRDYSLF; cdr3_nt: TGTGCCAGCAGTTTAAGGGACTATTCCCTCTTC
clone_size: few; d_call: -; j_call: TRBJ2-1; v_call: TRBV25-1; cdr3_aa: CASSEWTTYNEQFF; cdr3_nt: TGTGCCAGCAGTGAGTGGACTACCTACAATGAGCAGTTCTTC
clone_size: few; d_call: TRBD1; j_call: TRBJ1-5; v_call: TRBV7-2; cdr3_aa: CASREDRGRGQPQHF; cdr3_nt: TGTGCCAGCAGGGAGGACAGGGGAAGGGGTCAGCCCCAGCATTTT
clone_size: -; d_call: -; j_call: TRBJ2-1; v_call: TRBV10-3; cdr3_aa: CAISDSDRDINEQFF; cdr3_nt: TGTGCCATCAGTGATTCAGATAGGGACATCAATGAGCAGTTCTTC
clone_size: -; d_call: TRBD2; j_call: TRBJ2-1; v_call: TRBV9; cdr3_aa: CASSFWTSGTSSYNEQFF; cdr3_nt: TGTGCCAGCAGCTTTTGGACTAGCGGGACCAGCTCCTACAATGAGCAGTTCTTC
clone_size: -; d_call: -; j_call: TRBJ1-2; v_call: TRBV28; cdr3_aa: CASSLQTVNYGYTF; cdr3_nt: TGTGCCAGCAGTTTACAGACAGTTAACTATGGCTACACCTTC
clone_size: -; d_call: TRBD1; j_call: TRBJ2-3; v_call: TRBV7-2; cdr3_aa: CASSPGTGASAGPDTQYF; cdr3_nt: TGTGCCAGCAGCCCCGGGACAGGCGCATCCGCCGGTCCAGATACGCAGTATTTT
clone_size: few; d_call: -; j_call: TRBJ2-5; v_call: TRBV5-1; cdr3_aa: CASSGTGDLMETQYF; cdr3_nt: TGCGCCAGCAGCGGGACTGGGGACCTTATGGAGACCCAGTACTTC
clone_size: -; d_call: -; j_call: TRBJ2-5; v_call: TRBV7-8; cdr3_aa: CASSKVVARSETQYF; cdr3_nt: TGTGCCAGCAGCAAAGTTGTGGCACGGTCGGAGACCCAGTACTTC
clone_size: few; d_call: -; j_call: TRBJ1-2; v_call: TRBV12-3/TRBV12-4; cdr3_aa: CASSWDSPRGYGYTF; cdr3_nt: TGTGCCAGCAGTTGGGACTCCCCCCGAGGATATGGCTACACCTTC
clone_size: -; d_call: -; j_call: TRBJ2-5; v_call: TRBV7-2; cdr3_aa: CASSLGAGGQGAQYF; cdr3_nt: TGTGCCAGCAGCTTAGGGGCGGGAGGCCAGGGGGCCCAGTACTTC
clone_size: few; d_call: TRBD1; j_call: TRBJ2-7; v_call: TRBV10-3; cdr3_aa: CAIGTGGSSYEQYF; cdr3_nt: TGTGCCATAGGGACAGGGGGCAGCTCCTACGAGCAGTACTTC
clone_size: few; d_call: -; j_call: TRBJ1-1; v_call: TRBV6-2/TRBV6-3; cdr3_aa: CASSYTVGGTEAFF; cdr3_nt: TGTGCCAGCAGTTACACGGTTGGGGGCACTGAAGCTTTCTTT
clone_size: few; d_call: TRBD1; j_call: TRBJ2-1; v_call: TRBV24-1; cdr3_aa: CATSDLSGTGVNEQFF; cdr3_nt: TGTGCCACCAGTGATTTGAGTGGGACAGGGGTCAATGAGCAGTTCTTC
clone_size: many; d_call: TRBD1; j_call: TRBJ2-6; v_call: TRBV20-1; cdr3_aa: CSAGQGGSSGANVLTF; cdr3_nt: TGCAGTGCGGGACAGGGTGGTAGCTCTGGGGCCAACGTCCTGACTTTC
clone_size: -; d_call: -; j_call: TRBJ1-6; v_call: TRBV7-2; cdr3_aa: CASSLSGAGSNSPLHF; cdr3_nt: TGTGCCAGCAGTTTATCGGGGGCGGGGAGTAATTCACCCCTCCACTTT
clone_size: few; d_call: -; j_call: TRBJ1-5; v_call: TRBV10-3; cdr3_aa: CAISNREDQPQHF; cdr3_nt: TGTGCCATCAGTAACAGGGAGGATCAGCCCCAGCATTTT
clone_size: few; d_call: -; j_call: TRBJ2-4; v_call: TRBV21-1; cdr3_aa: CASSKGSAAKNIQYF; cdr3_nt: TGTGCCAGCAGCAAAGGGTCCGCGGCCAAAAACATTCAGTACTTC
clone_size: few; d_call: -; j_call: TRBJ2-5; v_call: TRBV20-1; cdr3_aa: CSPLPLMGQETQYF; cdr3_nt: TGCAGTCCGCTTCCGTTAATGGGTCAAGAGACCCAGTACTTC
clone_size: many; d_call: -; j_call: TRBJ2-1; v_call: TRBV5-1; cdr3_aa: CASSLVFTALSYNEQFF; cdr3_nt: TGCGCCAGCAGCTTGGTCTTCACGGCCCTATCCTACAATGAGCAGTTCTTC
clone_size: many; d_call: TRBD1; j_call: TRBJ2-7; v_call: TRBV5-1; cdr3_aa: CASSSQGVEQYF; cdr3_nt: TGCGCCAGCAGCTCACAGGGGGTCGAGCAGTACTTC
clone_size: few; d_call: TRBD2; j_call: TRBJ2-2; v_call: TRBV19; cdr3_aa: CATPSTSGIDTGELFF; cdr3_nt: TGTGCCACTCCCTCGACTAGCGGGATTGACACCGGGGAGCTGTTTTTT
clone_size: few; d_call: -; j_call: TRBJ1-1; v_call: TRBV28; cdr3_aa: CASSSVGPNTEAFF; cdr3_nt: TGTGCCAGCAGTTCGGTGGGGCCGAACACTGAAGCTTTCTTT
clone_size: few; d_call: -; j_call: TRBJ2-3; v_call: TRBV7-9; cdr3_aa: CASSPWTSDTQYF; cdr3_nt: TGTGCCAGCAGCCCTTGGACCTCCGATACGCAGTATTTT
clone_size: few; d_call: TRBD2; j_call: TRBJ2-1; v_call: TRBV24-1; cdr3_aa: CATSDRTGPLAGVFNEQFF; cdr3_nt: TGTGCCACCAGTGACCGGACAGGGCCACTAGCGGGAGTATTCAATGAGCAGTTCTTC
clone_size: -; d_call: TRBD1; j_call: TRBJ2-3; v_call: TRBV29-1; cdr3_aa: CSVDPGTGGVDTQYF; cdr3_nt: TGCAGCGTAGATCCCGGGACAGGGGGAGTAGATACGCAGTATTTT
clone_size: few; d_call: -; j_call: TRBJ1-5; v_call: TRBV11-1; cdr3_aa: CASSPGPGGGLSNQPQHF; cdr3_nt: TGTGCCAGCAGCCCCGGGCCGGGGGGCGGCCTTAGCAATCAGCCCCAGCATTTT
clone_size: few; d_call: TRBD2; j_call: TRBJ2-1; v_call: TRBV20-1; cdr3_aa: CSASETSAYNEQFF; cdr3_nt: TGCAGTGCTAGTGAGACTAGCGCCTACAATGAGCAGTTCTTC